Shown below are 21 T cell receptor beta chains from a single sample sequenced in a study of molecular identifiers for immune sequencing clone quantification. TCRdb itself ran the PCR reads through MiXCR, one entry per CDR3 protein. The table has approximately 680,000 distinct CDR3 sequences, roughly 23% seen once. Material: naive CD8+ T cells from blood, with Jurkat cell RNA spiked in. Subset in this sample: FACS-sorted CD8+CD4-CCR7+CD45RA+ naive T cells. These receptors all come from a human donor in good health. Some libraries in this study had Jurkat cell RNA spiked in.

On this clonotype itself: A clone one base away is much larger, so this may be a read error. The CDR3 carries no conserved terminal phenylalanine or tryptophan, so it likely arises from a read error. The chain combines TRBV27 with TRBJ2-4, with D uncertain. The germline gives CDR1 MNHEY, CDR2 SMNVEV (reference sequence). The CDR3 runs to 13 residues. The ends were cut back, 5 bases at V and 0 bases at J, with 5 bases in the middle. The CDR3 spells CASSTLAKNIQYS. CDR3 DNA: TGTGCCAGCAGTACTCTAGCCAAAAACATTCAGTACTCC.

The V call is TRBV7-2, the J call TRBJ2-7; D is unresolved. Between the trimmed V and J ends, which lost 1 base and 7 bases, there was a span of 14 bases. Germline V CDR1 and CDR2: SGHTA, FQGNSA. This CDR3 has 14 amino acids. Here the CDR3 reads CASSLVFPHGEQYF. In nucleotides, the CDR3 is TGTGCCAGCAGCTTAGTTTTTCCCCACGGGGAGCAGTACTTC.

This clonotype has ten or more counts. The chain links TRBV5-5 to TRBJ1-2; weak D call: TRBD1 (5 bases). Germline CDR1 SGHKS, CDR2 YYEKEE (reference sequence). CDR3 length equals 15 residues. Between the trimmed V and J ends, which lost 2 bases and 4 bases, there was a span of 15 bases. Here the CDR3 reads CASSFVVTGSYGYTF. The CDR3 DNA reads TGTGCCAGCAGCTTTGTAGTAACAGGAAGCTATGGCTACACCTTC. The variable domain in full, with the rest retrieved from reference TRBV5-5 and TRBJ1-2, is DAGVTQSPTHLIKTRGQQVTLRCSPISGHKSVSWYQQVLGQGPQFIFQYYEKEERGRGNFPDRFSARQFPNYSSELNVNALLLGDSALYLCASSFVVTGSYGYTFGSGTRLTVV.

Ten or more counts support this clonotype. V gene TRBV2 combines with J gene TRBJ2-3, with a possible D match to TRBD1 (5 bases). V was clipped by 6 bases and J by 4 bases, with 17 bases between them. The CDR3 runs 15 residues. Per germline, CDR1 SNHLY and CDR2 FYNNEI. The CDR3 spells CASSQGPLLADTQYF. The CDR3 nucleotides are TGTGCCAGCAGCCAGGGCCCACTCCTTGCAGATACGCAGTATTTT.

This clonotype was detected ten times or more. The CDR3 DNA sequence: TGTGCCGCCATTGGGGCTGCCGGCACTGAAGCTTTCTTT. As protein: CAAIGAAGTEAFF. The V gene is TRBV5-6, the J gene TRBJ1-1; TRBD1 is a possible D gene (5 bases). The germline V gene has CDR1 SGHDT and CDR2 YYEEEE. V was clipped by 10 bases and J by 4 bases, with 17 bases between them. There are 13 residues in the CDR3.

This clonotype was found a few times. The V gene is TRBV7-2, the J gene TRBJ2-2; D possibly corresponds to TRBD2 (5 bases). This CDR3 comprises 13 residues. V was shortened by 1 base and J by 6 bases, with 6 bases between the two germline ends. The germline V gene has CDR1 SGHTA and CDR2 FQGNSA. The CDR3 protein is CASSLVAPGELFF. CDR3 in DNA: TGTGCCAGCAGCTTAGTAGCGCCCGGGGAGCTGTTTTTT.

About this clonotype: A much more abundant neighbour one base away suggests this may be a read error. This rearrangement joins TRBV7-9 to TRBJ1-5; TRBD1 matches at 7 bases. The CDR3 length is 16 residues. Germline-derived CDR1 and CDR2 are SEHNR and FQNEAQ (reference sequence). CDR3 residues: CAGSLAGPGGFQPQHF. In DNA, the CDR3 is TGTGCCGGCAGCTTAGCCGGACCAGGGGGTTTTCAGCCCCAGCATTTT. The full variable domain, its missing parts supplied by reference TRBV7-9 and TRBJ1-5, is DTGVSQNPRHKITKRGQNVTFRCDPISEHNRLYWYRQTLGQGPEFLTYFQNEAQLEKSRLLSDRFSAERPKGSFSTLEIQRTEQGDSAMYLCAGSLAGPGGFQPQHFGDGTRLSIL.

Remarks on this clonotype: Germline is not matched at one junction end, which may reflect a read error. The CDR3 loop is CASSFFVYNEPFF. CDR3 bases: TGTGCCAGCAGCTTTTTCGTCTACAATGAGCCGTTCTTC. The chain employs TRBV7-8 and TRBJ2-1; unclear D gene. Germline loops: CDR1 SGHVS, CDR2 FQNEAQ. This CDR3 is 13 amino acids long.

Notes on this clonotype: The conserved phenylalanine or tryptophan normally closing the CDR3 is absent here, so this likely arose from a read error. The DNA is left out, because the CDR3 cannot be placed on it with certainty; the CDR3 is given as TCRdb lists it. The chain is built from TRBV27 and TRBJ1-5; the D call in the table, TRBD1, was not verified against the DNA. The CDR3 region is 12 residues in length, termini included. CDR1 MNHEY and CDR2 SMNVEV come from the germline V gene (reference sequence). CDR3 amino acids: CASSLDGQAKHL.

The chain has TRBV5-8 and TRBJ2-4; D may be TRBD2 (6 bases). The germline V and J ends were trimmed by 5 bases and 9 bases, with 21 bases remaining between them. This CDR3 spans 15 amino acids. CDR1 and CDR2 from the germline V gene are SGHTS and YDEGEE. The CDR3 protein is CASRRAAVGGPIQYF. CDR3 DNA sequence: TGTGCCAGCAGGCGGGCGGCAGTGGGAGGTCCCATTCAGTACTTC.

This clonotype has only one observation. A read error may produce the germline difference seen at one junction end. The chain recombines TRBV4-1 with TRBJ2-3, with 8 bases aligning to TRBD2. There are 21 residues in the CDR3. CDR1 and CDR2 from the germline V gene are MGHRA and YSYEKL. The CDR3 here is CANSQERSYSGEHYLSDTQYF. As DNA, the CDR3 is TGCGCCAACAGCCAAGAGCGGAGTTATAGCGGGGAACATTATCTTTCGGATACGCAGTATTTT.

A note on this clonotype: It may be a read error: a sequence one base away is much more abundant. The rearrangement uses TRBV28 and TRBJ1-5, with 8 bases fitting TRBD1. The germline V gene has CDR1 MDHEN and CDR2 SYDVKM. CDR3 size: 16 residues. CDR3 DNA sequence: TGTGCCAGCAGTTTCAGGGGGCGCGGAGGGGATCAGCCCCCGCATTTT. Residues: CASSFRGRGGDQPPHF.

The DNA for the CDR3 is TGTGCCAGTAGTATAGATCTGGCGACAGACAATAGCAATCAGCCCCAGCATTTT. It specifies CASSIDLATDNSNQPQHF. The V call is TRBV19, the J call TRBJ1-5; a weak D match, TRBD1 (5 bases). CDR3 size: 18 residues. Trimming removed 0 bases at V and 0 bases at J, with 15 bases between. In germline, CDR1 is LNHDA, CDR2 SQIVND (reference sequence).

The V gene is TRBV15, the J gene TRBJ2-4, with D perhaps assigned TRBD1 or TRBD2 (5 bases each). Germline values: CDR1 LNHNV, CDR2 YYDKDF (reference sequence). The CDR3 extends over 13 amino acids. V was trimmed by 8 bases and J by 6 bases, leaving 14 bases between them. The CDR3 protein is CATSTTGPNIQYF. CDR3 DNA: TGTGCCACCTCAACAACGGGACCAAACATTCAGTACTTC.

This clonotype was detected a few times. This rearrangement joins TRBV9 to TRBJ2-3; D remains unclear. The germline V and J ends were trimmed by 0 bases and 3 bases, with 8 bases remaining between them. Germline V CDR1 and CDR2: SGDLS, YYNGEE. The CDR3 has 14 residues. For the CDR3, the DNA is TGTGCCAGCAGCGTAGCTCCGTGGACAGATACGCAGTATTTT. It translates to CASSVAPWTDTQYF.

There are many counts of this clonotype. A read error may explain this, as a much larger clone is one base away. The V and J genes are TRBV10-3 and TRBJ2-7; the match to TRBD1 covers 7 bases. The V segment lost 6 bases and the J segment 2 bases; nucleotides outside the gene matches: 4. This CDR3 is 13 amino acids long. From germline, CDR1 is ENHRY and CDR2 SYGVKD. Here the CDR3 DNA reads TGTGCCATCAGCCCGGGACAGACCTACGAGCAGTACTTC. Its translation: CAISPGQTYEQYF.

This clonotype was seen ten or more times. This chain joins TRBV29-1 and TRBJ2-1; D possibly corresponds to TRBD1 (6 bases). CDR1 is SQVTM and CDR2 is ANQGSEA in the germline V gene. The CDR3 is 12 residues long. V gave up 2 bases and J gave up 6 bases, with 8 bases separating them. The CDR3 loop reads CSVELGGNEQFF. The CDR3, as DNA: TGCAGCGTTGAACTAGGGGGCAATGAGCAGTTCTTC.

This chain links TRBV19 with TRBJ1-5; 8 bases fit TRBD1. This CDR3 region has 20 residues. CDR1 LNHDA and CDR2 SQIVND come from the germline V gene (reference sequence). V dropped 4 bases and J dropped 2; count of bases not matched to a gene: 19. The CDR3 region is CASSTGGRWTGFDGNQPQHF. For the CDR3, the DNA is TGTGCCAGTAGTACCGGAGGGAGGTGGACAGGGTTTGATGGCAATCAGCCCCAGCATTTT.

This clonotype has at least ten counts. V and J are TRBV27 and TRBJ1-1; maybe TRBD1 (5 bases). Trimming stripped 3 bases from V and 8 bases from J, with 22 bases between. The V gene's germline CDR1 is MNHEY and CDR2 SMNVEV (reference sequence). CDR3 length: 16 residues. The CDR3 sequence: CASSFLPGTPSVEAFF. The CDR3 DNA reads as TGTGCCAGCAGTTTTCTGCCGGGGACGCCCTCCGTGGAAGCTTTCTTT.

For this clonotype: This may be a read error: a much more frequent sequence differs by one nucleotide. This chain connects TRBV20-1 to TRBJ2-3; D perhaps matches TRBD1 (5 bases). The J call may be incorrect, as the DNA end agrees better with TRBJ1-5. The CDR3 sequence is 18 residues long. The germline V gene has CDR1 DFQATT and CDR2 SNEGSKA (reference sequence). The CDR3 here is CSASPYDTGLTSTDTQHF. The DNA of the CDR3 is TGCAGTGCTAGCCCCTACGATACGGGGCTTACTAGCACAGATACGCAGCATTTT.

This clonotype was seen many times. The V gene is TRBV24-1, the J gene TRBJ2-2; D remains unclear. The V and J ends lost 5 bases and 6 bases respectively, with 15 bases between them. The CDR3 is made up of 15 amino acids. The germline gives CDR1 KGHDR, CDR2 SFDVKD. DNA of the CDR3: TGTGCCACCAGTGCTGACAACACCCGGGCCGGGGAGCTGTTTTTT. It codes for CATSADNTRAGELFF.